This T cell receptor (beta chain) emerged from a study of metastatic and nonmetastatic thyroid tumors. This clone occurred many times. Treatment of any kind had been given to no patient before thyroid surgery. From the PCR reads, TCRdb re-called clones with MiXCR. The sample lists 21,000 or so clones; over 20% were seen once. From germline, CDR1 is LNHDA and CDR2 SQIVND (reference sequence). CDR3 length: 15 amino acids. V lost 2 bases and J 8 bases, leaving 18 bases between the germline ends. The specimen sequenced was blood. The TCR originated in a female donor with papillary thyroid cancer or a benign thyroid nodule (not recorded which). Some clones in this sample may be carry-over from other donors' samples. The rearrangement uses TRBV19 and TRBJ1-2; perhaps TRBD1 as D (5 bases). The CDR3, as DNA: TGTGCCAGTAGTATAATGAGGGGCGCCCGTTTAGGCTACACCTTC. Its translation: CASSIMRGARLGYTF.